This TCR beta chain was recovered during a study of shared clonotypes between healthy human individuals. Trimming cost V 3 bases and J 4 bases; bases outside gene matches: 5. This CDR3 has 15 residues. Germline CDR1 KGHSH, CDR2 LQKENI. The donor cohort consisted entirely of Caucasian adults residing in Nashville, Tennessee. Original data processing: Junction-only sequences without quality scores were provided by ImmunoSEQ, so filtering was different. The protocol was immunoSEQ multiplex PCR, while the TCRdb copy is restricted to in-frame clones and leaves out a portion. V and J calls and clone size are as listed in that table; D and trimming were resolved from the DNA. The sample lists 450,000 to 650,000 clones; just over 75% were seen once.

The sample comprised PBMCs. The receptor was isolated from a woman aged 35 to 49 in good health. Some clones in this sample may be carry-over from other donors' samples. This rearrangement joins TRBV18 to TRBJ1-4, with 7 bases that match TRBD1. CDR3 bases: TGTGCCAGCTCACCTCCGGGACAGCGTAATGAAAAACTGTTTTTT. Encoded protein: CASSPPGQRNEKLFF.